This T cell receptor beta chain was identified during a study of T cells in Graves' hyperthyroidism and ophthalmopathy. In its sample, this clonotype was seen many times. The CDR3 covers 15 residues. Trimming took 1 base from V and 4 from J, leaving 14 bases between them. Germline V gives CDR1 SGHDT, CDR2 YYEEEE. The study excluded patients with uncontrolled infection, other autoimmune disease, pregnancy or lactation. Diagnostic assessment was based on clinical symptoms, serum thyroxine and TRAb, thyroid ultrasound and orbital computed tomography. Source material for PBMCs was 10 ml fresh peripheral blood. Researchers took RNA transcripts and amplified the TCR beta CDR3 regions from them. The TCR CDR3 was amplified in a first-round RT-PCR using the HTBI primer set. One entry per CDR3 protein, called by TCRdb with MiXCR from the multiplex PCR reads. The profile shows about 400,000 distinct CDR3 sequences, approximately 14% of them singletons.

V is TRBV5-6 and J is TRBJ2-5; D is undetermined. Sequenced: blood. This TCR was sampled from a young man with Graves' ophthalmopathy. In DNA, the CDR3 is TGTGCCAGCAGCTTGAAGGTGGATTTCACAGAGACCCAGTACTTC. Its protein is CASSLKVDFTETQYF.